These 15 T cell receptor beta chains share one sample of origin, sequenced in a study of cytomegalovirus exposure and HLA in healthy donors. Vbeta (60) and Jbeta (13) primers were used in the PCR. Assay: immunoSEQ multiplex PCR; the TCRdb copy retains only in-frame clones and omits some. The data show around 130,000 clones, around 75% seen once. Specimen: PBMCs. All receptors come from a man aged 25-45 years in good health and CMV-seronegative.

The chain recombines TRBV18 with TRBJ1-2; D is perhaps TRBD1 (5 bases). Germline V gives CDR1 KGHSH, CDR2 LQKENI. The CDR3 spans 15 residues. V lost 1 base to trimming and J lost 6 bases, with 15 bases between them. The CDR3 loop reads CASSPQSRGRHGYTF. The CDR3 DNA follows: TGTGCCAGCTCACCACAGTCAAGGGGTCGCCATGGCTACACCTTC.

The genes are TRBV5-1 and TRBJ1-4, with a possible D match to TRBD1 (5 bases). V lost 0 bases and J lost 4, with 10 bases in between. The germline gives CDR1 SGHRS, CDR2 YFSETQ. The CDR3 is 15 amino acids. The CDR3 sequence is CASSLEGLGNEKLFF. The CDR3 DNA is TGCGCCAGCAGCTTGGAGGGGCTAGGTAATGAAAAACTGTTTTTT.

The V and J genes are TRBV5-1 and TRBJ1-1; possible D gene TRBD1, 5 bases. The CDR3 has 13 amino acids. Trimming shortened V by 4 bases and J by 8 bases, and 15 bases separated the two germline ends. Germline CDR1 is SGHRS and CDR2 is YFSETQ. The CDR3 DNA reads as TGCGCCAGCAGCCCTGAGAGGGGACTCGAAGCTTTCTTT. This encodes CASSPERGLEAFF.

The rearrangement links TRBV23-1 to TRBJ2-1; TRBD1 agrees at 10 bases. TRBV23-1 is placed among ORFs of uncertain function. Unmatched junction bases numbered 13, after V lost 0 bases and J lost 5 bases. The CDR3 runs to 19 residues. For the CDR3, the DNA is TGCGCCAGCAGTCAATCGTCGGGACAGGGGCCCCGACTTCACAATGAGCAGTTCTTC. Translating gives CASSQSSGQGPRLHNEQFF.

This clone was found once. V gene TRBV10-1 combines with J gene TRBJ2-7; perhaps TRBD2 as D (5 bases). Per germline, CDR1 WNHNN and CDR2 SYGVQD (reference sequence). The V end was cut by 4 bases, the J end by 5 bases, with 12 bases between. The CDR3 extends over 13 amino acids. As DNA, the CDR3 is TGCGCCAGCAGTGTAGCACTAGGCAACGAGCAGTACTTC. Translation: CASSVALGNEQYF.

This chain connects TRBV5-6 to TRBJ2-1, with 8 bases fitting TRBD2. V shed 3 bases, J shed 2 bases, and the junction held 7 bases outside the gene matches. The CDR3 length is 16 residues. CDR1 and CDR2 from the germline V gene are SGHDT and YYEEEE. CDR3 nucleotide sequence: TGTGCCAGCAGCTGGGACGGGACTAGGGCCTACAATGAGCAGTTCTTC. It codes for CASSWDGTRAYNEQFF.

This chain connects TRBV19 to TRBJ2-4; a weak D match, TRBD1 (6 bases). The CDR3 runs 13 residues. The V end lost 8 bases, the J end lost 12 bases, and 20 bases lay between the germline ends. Germline V gives CDR1 LNHDA, CDR2 SQIVND (reference sequence). CDR3 region: CASAPTGWASQYF. CDR3 DNA: TGTGCCAGTGCCCCGACAGGTTGGGCCAGTCAGTACTTC.

The sample holds one count of this clone. This CDR3 is CASSKVAGSTEAFF. The CDR3, as DNA: TGTGCCAGCAGTAAGGTGGCAGGGTCCACTGAAGCTTTCTTT. The chain recombines TRBV6-5 with TRBJ1-1; a weak D match, TRBD1 (5 bases). Germline CDR1 and CDR2: MNHEY and SVGAGI. The CDR3 consists of 14 residues. The V and J ends lost 5 bases and 4 bases respectively, with 14 bases between them.

The rearrangement links TRBV28 to TRBJ2-6; the D is unclear. This CDR3 region has 13 residues. CDR1 is MDHEN, CDR2 SYDVKM, per germline. V gave up 5 bases and J gave up 0 bases, with 2 bases separating them. CDR3 protein: CASSHSGANVLTF. In nucleotides, the CDR3 is TGTGCCAGCAGTCACTCTGGGGCCAACGTCCTGACTTTC. Combining the CDR3 with reference TRBV28 and TRBJ2-6 gives the whole variable domain DVKVTQSSRYLVKRTGEKVFLECVQDMDHENMFWYRQDPGLGLRLIYFSYDVKMKEKGDIPEGYSVSREKKERFSLILESASTNQTSMYLCASSHSGANVLTFGAGSRLTVL.

This clone was recorded once. The rearrangement joins TRBV18 to TRBJ2-7, with 11 bases that match TRBD1. Germline CDR1 reads KGHSH; CDR2 reads LQKENI. After removal of 3 bases from V and 7 bases from J, the junction contained 11 bases not matched to a gene. The CDR3 consists of 16 residues. CDR3 nucleotides: TGTGCCAGCTCACCGTCCCGGACAGGGGGCGCGGGGGAGCAGTACTTC. Translating it yields CASSPSRTGGAGEQYF.

This rearrangement joins TRBV7-8 to TRBJ2-7; no firm D call. Germline CDR1 reads SGHVS; CDR2 reads FQNEAQ. Trimming pared 5 bases from V and 3 bases from J, leaving 11 bases between. CDR3 length equals 13 residues. As DNA, the CDR3 is TGTGCCAGCAGCCCTGGAGCCCGCTACGAGCAGTACTTC. This encodes CASSPGARYEQYF.

To note about this clone: A much larger clone differs by one base, so this may be a read error. The chain employs TRBV6-4 and TRBJ2-3; TRBD2 agrees at 9 bases. Germline V lookup: CDR1 MRHNA, CDR2 SNTAGT. This CDR3 region has 15 residues. The V and J ends lost 3 bases and 2 bases, in that order; junction bases with no gene match: 3. This CDR3 reads CASSEGGGATDTQYF. The CDR3 DNA reads as TGTGCCAGCAGTGAGGGCGGGGGGGCCACAGATACGCAGTATTTT.

This clone was detected only once. The chain links TRBV4-1 to TRBJ1-2, with 9 positions matching TRBD1. The CDR3 is 15 residues long. V lost 4 bases and J lost 4; bases outside the gene matches: 7. Looked up from germline, CDR1 is MGHRA and CDR2 is YSYEKL. This CDR3 is CASSPTGGNGYGYTF. The CDR3 nucleotides read TGCGCCAGCAGCCCCACAGGGGGCAATGGCTATGGCTACACCTTC.

J is TRBJ1-3 and V is TRBV11-2; D unresolved. This CDR3 is 16 amino acids long. Deletions cut 1 base from V and 6 bases from J, with 16 bases between. Germline loops: CDR1 SGHAT, CDR2 FQNNGV. The chain's CDR3 is CASSLVLGKAENTIYF. The CDR3 DNA is TGTGCCAGCAGCTTAGTTCTGGGAAAAGCGGAAAACACCATATATTTT. Using reference TRBV11-2 and TRBJ1-3 for the parts outside the CDR3, the full variable domain is EAGVAQSPRYKIIEKRQSVAFWCNPISGHATLYWYQQILGQGPKLLIQFQNNGVVDDSQLPKDRFSAERLKGVDSTLKIQPAKLEDSAVYLCASSLVLGKAENTIYFGEGSWLTVV.

This chain links TRBV2 with TRBJ2-7, with a possible D match to TRBD2 (5 bases). Germline V gene sequence: CDR1 SNHLY, CDR2 FYNNEI. CDR3 size: 13 residues. This chain's CDR3 is CARGLGSAYEQYF. CDR3 in DNA: TGTGCGCGAGGGTTGGGGTCCGCCTACGAGCAGTACTTC.